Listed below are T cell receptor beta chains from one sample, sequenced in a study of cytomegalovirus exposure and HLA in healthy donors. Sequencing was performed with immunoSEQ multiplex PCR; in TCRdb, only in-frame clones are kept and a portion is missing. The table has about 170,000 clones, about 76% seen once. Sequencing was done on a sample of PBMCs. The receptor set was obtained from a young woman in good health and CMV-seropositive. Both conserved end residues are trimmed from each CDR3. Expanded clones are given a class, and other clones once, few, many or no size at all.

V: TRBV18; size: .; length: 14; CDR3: ASSPGTELRTDTQY
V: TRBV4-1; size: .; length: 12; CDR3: ASSQTTGYNEQF
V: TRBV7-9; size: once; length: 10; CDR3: SSSQGQGPLH
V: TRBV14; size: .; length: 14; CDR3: ASSLRSGGVYNEQF
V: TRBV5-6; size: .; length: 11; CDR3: ASSFIGTGELF
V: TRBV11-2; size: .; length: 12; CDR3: ASRRGGQGTEAF
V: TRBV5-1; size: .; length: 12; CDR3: ASSYERVGNEQY
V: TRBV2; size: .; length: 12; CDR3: ATSWTSGTDTQY
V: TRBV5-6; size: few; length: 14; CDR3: ASSLARGSGNQPQH
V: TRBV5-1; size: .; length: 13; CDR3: ASSSLTSAEATRY
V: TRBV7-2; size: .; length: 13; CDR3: ASSLLGTSSHEQY
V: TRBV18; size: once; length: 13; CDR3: ASSPGGGGHNEQF
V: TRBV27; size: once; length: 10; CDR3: ASRGGGGEQY
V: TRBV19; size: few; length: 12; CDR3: ASSQTGSGYEQY
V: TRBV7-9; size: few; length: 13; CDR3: ASSQGTGNPYGYT
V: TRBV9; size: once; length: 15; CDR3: ASSDPTGTGARRGYT
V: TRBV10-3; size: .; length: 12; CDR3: ATSGLAGEETQY
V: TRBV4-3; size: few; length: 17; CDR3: ASSQDPLRGPPYTDTQY
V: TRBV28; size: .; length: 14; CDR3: ASRKQGTISNQPQH
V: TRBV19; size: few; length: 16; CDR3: ASSVSGTSGVGSYEQY
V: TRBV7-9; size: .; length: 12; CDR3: ASSLGGGRGEQY
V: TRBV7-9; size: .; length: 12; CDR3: ASSSLSTDGEAF
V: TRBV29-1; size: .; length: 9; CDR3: SVVGADEAF
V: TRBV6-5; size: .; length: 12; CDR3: ASSKATANSPLH
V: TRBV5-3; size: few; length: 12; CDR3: ARTLAGGPYEQF
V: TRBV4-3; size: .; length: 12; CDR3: ASSRERGQDEQY
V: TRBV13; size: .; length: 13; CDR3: ASSSASGATPKLF
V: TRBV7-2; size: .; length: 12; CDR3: ASSQWTGGYGYT
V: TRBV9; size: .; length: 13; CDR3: ASSVFGRGTGELF
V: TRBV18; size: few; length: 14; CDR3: ASSPVFGRDATEAF
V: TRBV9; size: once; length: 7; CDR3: ARRFGYT
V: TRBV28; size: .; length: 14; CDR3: ASSTLGQGARNTIY
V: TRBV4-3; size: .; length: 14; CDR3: TSSQETGANTGELF
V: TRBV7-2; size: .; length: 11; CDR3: ASSLIRGQPQH
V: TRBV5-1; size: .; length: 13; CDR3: ASSQTGNPGNTIY
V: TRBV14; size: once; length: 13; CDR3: ASSPYRDRVYEQY
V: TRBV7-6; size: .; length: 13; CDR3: ASSLASDYNSPLH
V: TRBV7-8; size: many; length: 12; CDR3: ASSPNLRVGGYT
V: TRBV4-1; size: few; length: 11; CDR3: ASSHSSGGGYT
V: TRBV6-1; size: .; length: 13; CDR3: ASSDRDRALSGYT
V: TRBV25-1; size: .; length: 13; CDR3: ASSEFTGKYYGYT
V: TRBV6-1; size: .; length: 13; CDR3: ASRAPGYSNQPQH
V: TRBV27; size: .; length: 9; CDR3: ASETGGKQY
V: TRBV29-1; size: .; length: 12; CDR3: SVTFPTGLNEQF
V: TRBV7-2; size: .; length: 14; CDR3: ASSLATSGGAKTQY
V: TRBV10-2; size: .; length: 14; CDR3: ASSPRDRDPFEKLF
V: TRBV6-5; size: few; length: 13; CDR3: ASSPSGTGGDEQY
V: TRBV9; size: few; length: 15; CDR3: ASSARQGPGSGNTIY
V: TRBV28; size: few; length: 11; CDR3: ASSMEDNSPLH
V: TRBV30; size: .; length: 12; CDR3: AWSVQGVIYGYT
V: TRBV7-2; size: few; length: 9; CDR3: ASSFGGLQF
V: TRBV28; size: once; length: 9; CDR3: ASSSRFGYT
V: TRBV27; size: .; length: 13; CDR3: ASSFGQGSNYGYT
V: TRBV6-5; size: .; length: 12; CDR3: ASSSGPSTDTQY
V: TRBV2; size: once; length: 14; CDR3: ASSGSIGEGNTEAF